The 24 T cell receptor beta chains in this list originate from one sample, sequenced in a study of regulatory T cells in long-lasting Graves disease (dated by TCRdb to about 2021). Taken with the paper, the label for time point translates to: persistent/refractory GD, antithyroid drugs over 5 years with positive TRAb. For both TCR sequencing and RNA sequencing, RNA was extracted from PBMCs in TRIzol. The library was prepared using multiplex PCR. The instrument was an Illumina HiSeq 4000. CDR3 regions were amplified by Arm-PCR with iRepertoire HTBI primers to construct TCR beta libraries. TCRdb handled the public reads itself, with Q25 trimming in fastp and clone calling in MiXCR, and kept productive beta chains. A single entry per CDR3 protein holds the most common genes and DNA from its merged rows. The sample table lists almost 350,000 distinct CDR3 sequences, about 18% of them with a count of one. The ten biggest clones cover over 25% of the sample.

The sample here was peripheral blood mononuclear cells (PBMCs), taken when the disease was refractory, from a patient treated with antithyroid drugs. These receptors were taken from a female donor with Graves disease.

This chain links TRBV7-9 with TRBJ2-5; D tentatively fits TRBD1 or TRBD2 (7 bases each). The V end lost 5 bases, the J end lost 4 bases, and 17 bases lay between the germline ends. CDR1 is SEHNR, CDR2 FQNEAQ, per germline (reference sequence). The CDR3 extends over 15 amino acids. CDR3 in amino acids: CASSGGQGGRETQYF. The CDR3 nucleotides are TGTGCCAGCAGCGGCGGGCAGGGGGGGAGAGAGACCCAGTACTTC.

This clonotype was found a few times. V gene TRBV12-3 or TRBV12-4 combines with J gene TRBJ1-3; D uncertain. Trimming removed 6 bases at V and 0 bases at J, with 15 bases between. The CDR3 sequence is 16 residues long. The CDR3: CASSYIRRVSGNTIYF. The CDR3, as DNA: TGTGCCAGCAGCTACATCCGGAGGGTCTCTGGAAACACCATATATTTT.

V usage is TRBV11-2 and J usage is TRBJ1-3; D not resolved. The CDR3 runs to 18 residues. Germline CDR1 SGHAT, CDR2 FQNNGV. Trimming took off 1 base at V and 0 bases at J, with 16 bases between the two ends. As DNA, the CDR3 is TGTGCCAGCAGCTTAGGGCGGAGACGGGCGCACTCTGGAAACACCATATATTTT. The encoded protein is CASSLGRRRAHSGNTIYF.

Ten or more counts support this clonotype. CDR3 in amino acids: CASSSFSLWPRYGSSYEQYF. CDR3 coding DNA: TGTGCCAGCAGCTCCTTCAGCCTCTGGCCGCGTTATGGGTCATCCTACGAGCAGTACTTC. This chain uses TRBV7-9 with TRBJ2-7; D ambiguous. V dropped 4 bases and J dropped 1 base, with 29 bases sitting between them. Germline assignment: CDR1 SEHNR and CDR2 FQNEAQ (reference sequence). The CDR3 has 20 amino acids.

This clonotype was seen only a few times. The rearrangement uses TRBV7-9 and TRBJ1-2, with TRBD1 identical over 8 bases. The CDR3 is made up of 17 amino acids. J lost 6 bases, V lost 4 bases, and 16 bases had no gene match. CDR1 SEHNR and CDR2 FQNEAQ come from the germline V gene (reference sequence). This CDR3 reads CASSSRPLTGVGDGYTF. The CDR3 bases are TGTGCCAGCAGCTCTCGACCCTTGACAGGGGTAGGGGATGGCTACACCTTC. The full variable domain, in which reference TRBV7-9 and TRBJ1-2 provide the parts outside the CDR3, is DTGVSQNPRHKITKRGQNVTFRCDPISEHNRLYWYRQTLGQGPEFLTYFQNEAQLEKSRLLSDRFSAERPKGSFSTLEIQRTEQGDSAMYLCASSSRPLTGVGDGYTFGSGTRLTVV.

This clonotype has just a few counts. The chain employs TRBV29-1 and TRBJ2-7, with 8 bases matching TRBD1. CDR3 length: 13 residues. V shed 6 bases and J 5 bases; nucleotides not matched to a gene: 9. The germline V gene encodes CDR1 SQVTM and CDR2 ANQGSEA. DNA of the CDR3: TGCAGCGTCGACAGGGGTGGGTATAACGAGCAGTACTTC. Its protein product is CSVDRGGYNEQYF.

This clonotype came up a few times. The chain employs TRBV28 and TRBJ2-4, with 10 positions matching TRBD1. The DNA end is a closer match to TRBJ2-5, so the J assignment may be wrong. The CDR3 runs 16 residues. Germline values: CDR1 MDHEN, CDR2 SYDVKM. CDR3 in amino acids: CASSLTSGTGEETQYF. CDR3 sequence (DNA): TGTGCCAGCAGCTTAACCTCCGGGACAGGGGAAGAGACCCAGTACTTC.

This clonotype was counted at least ten times. This chain joins TRBV27 and TRBJ1-1; D unclear. V lost 2 bases and J lost 1, with 5 bases in between. CDR1 and CDR2 from the germline V gene are MNHEY and SMNVEV (reference sequence). CDR3 length: 13 amino acids. The CDR3 loop is CASSLSRNTEAFF. Here the CDR3 DNA reads TGTGCCAGCAGTTTAAGTCGGAACACTGAAGCTTTCTTT.

This clonotype occurred many times. The chain joins TRBV28 to TRBJ2-7; D is unclear. The CDR3 runs to 15 residues. Germline-derived CDR1 and CDR2 are MDHEN and SYDVKM. Trimming shortened V by 5 bases and J by 5 bases, and 19 bases separated the two germline ends. The CDR3 is CASSPRRYRPHEQYF. The CDR3 nucleotides read TGTGCCAGCAGTCCCCGGAGATACCGGCCCCACGAGCAGTACTTC.

This clonotype was picked up a small number of times. The chain recombines TRBV30 with TRBJ1-2; TRBD1 might be the D (5 bases). CDR3 length equals 13 residues. Per the germline V gene, CDR1 is GTSNPN and CDR2 is SVGIG (reference sequence). The germline V and J ends were trimmed by 3 bases and 8 bases, with 16 bases remaining between them. Here the CDR3 reads CAWRGARDGGYTF. CDR3 coding DNA: TGTGCCTGGAGGGGAGCCCGGGACGGGGGCTACACCTTC.

This clonotype was picked up many times. The V and J genes are TRBV7-8 and TRBJ2-5; 8 nucleotides line up with TRBD1. Germline CDR1 SGHVS, CDR2 FQNEAQ. The V and J ends lost 4 bases and 5 bases, in that order; junction bases with no gene match: 18. CDR3 length: 18 amino acids. CDR3 protein: CASSSEGDLMTGDETQYF. The CDR3 DNA reads as TGTGCCAGCAGCTCAGAGGGCGATCTAATGACAGGGGACGAGACCCAGTACTTC.

This clonotype appeared many times. The rearrangement joins TRBV29-1 to TRBJ1-4; D possibly corresponds to TRBD1 (6 bases). Germline V gives CDR1 SQVTM, CDR2 ANQGSEA. The CDR3 runs 14 residues. The ends were cut back, 4 bases at V and 8 bases at J, with 17 bases in the middle. CDR3 in amino acids: CSVGAGGDVEKLFF. CDR3 bases: TGCAGCGTTGGCGCCGGGGGCGATGTAGAAAAACTGTTTTTT.

This clonotype was observed a handful of times. The chain is built from TRBV29-1 and TRBJ2-7; D gene ambiguous. V lost 2 bases, J lost 0 bases, and 8 bases lay in between. The CDR3 consists of 13 residues. The germline CDR1 and CDR2 sequences are SQVTM and ANQGSEA. As DNA, the CDR3 is TGCAGCGTTGAAACGGCAGACTCCTACGAGCAGTACTTC. As protein: CSVETADSYEQYF.

CDR3 sequence: CASTRTSGTNEKLFF. The CDR3 DNA reads as TGCGCCAGCACGCGGACTTCGGGGACTAATGAAAAACTGTTTTTT. The chain is built from TRBV5-1 and TRBJ1-4, with D unresolved. Trimming pared 6 bases from V and 2 bases from J, leaving 14 bases between. There are 15 residues in the CDR3. CDR1 and CDR2 (germline): SGHRS, YFSETQ.

This clonotype was counted ten times or more. The rearrangement uses TRBV7-6 and TRBJ1-6; no definite D call. V dropped 6 bases and J dropped 8 bases, with 17 bases sitting between them. Germline loops: CDR1 SGHVS, CDR2 FNYEAQ. The CDR3 is 15 residues long. The CDR3: CASSYLGGSDSPLHF. As DNA, the CDR3 is TGTGCCAGCAGTTACCTTGGTGGGAGTGATTCACCCCTCCACTTT. Filled out from reference TRBV7-6 and TRBJ1-6, the complete variable domain reads GAGVSQSPRYKVTKRGQDVALRCDPISGHVSLYWYRQALGQGPEFLTYFNYEAQQDKSGLPNDRFSAERPEGSISTLTIQRTEQRDSAMYRCASSYLGGSDSPLHFGNGTRLTVT.

Many counts were recorded for this clonotype. The chain combines TRBV6-5 with TRBJ1-6; 7 bases agree with TRBD1. The V and J ends lost 0 bases and 7 bases, in that order; junction bases with no gene match: 3. Germline CDR1 is MNHEY and CDR2 is SVGAGI. This CDR3 is built from 15 residues. The CDR3 DNA follows: TGTGCCAGCAGTTACTCACAGGGGATCAATTCACCCCTCCACTTT. As protein: CASSYSQGINSPLHF.

The chain recombines TRBV6-1 with TRBJ1-6; D ambiguous. The CDR3 covers 16 residues. V was clipped by 6 bases and J by 8 bases, with 20 bases between them. CDR1 MNHNS and CDR2 SASEGT come from the germline V gene. CDR3 sequence (DNA): TGTGCCAGCAGGCCACCGGAACTTAGCCATGATTCACCCCTCCACTTT. This codes for CASRPPELSHDSPLHF.

This clonotype was observed many times. The CDR3 reads CASSLFQDNTEAFF. The CDR3 DNA follows: TGTGCCAGCAGCTTATTTCAGGATAACACTGAAGCTTTCTTT. V usage is TRBV7-2 and J usage is TRBJ1-1, with D uncertain. The CDR3 spans 14 residues. Germline V gives CDR1 SGHTA, CDR2 FQGNSA. Trimming cost V 2 bases and J 2 bases, with 9 bases left between them.

This clonotype was observed a few times. The rearrangement uses TRBV5-1 and TRBJ1-4; unclear D gene. Looked up from germline, CDR1 is SGHRS and CDR2 is YFSETQ. This CDR3 region has 15 residues. Trimming shortened V by 4 bases and J by 8 bases, and 18 bases separated the two germline ends. The CDR3 sequence: CASSIGRSQSEKLFF. Written as DNA, the CDR3 is TGCGCCAGCAGCATAGGACGGAGCCAAAGCGAAAAACTGTTTTTT.

This clonotype was picked up many times. This rearrangement joins TRBV11-2 to TRBJ2-7; D possibly corresponds to TRBD1 (5 bases). This CDR3 contains 14 residues. Trimming stripped 5 bases from V and 3 bases from J, with 14 bases between. Germline CDR1 reads SGHAT; CDR2 reads FQNNGV. CDR3 sequence: CASSRQLRGYEQYF. In DNA, the CDR3 is TGTGCCAGCAGCCGCCAATTAAGGGGCTACGAGCAGTACTTC.

This clonotype was observed a handful of times. V is TRBV28 and J is TRBJ2-3, with TRBD2 matching 9 bases. From germline, CDR1 is MDHEN and CDR2 SYDVKM. The CDR3 consists of 15 residues. Losses at the gene ends were 7 bases for V and 4 bases for J; bases not matched to a gene: 9. CDR3 sequence (DNA): TGTGCCAGCACCGTTAGCGGGAGTGTCCCAGATACGCAGTATTTT. Translation gives CASTVSGSVPDTQYF.

The sample holds a few counts of this clonotype. J is TRBJ1-1 and V is TRBV20-1; TRBD1 aligns across 7 bases. The CDR3 contains 11 residues. CDR1 is DFQATT and CDR2 is SNEGSKA in the germline V gene (reference sequence). The V gene end was trimmed by 6 bases and the J gene end by 11 bases; junction bases not matched to a gene: 9. In nucleotides, the CDR3 is TGCAGTGCCAGGGGGGGAGGGGTTGCTTTCTTT. It specifies CSARGGGVAFF.

This clonotype has more than one count but fewer than ten. The chain carries TRBV7-2 and TRBJ1-1; no firm D call. The CDR3 consists of 17 residues. Germline assignment: CDR1 SGHTA and CDR2 FQGNSA. The germline V and J ends were trimmed by 1 base and 8 bases, with 23 bases remaining between them. The chain's CDR3 is CASSLVSFGRATSEAFF. The DNA of the CDR3 is TGTGCCAGCAGCTTAGTTAGTTTCGGGAGGGCCACTTCGGAAGCTTTCTTT.

V is TRBV11-2 and J is TRBJ1-1; D uncertain. The V and J ends lost 3 bases and 5 bases respectively, with 13 bases between them. This CDR3 is 14 amino acids long. CDR1 is SGHAT, CDR2 FQNNGV, per germline. CDR3 sequence (DNA): TGTGCCAGCAGCTTGGCAGGCAGGCGAACTGAAGCTTTCTTT. Translating it yields CASSLAGRRTEAFF.